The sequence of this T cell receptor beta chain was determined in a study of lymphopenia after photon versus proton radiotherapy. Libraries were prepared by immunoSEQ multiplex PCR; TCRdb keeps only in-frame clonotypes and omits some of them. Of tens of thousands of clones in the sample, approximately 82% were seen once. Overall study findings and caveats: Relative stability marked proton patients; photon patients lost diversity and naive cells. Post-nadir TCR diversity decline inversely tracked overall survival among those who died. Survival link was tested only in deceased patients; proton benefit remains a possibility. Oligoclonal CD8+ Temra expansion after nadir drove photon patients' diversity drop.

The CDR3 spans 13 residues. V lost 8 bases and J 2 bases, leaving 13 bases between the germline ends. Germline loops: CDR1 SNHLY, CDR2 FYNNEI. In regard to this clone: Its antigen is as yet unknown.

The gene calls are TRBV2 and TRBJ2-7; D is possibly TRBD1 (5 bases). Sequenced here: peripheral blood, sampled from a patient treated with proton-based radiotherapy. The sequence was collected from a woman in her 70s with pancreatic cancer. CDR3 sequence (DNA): TGTGCCAGCTCCCCGACAGCTACCTACGAGCAGTACTTC. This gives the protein CASSPTATYEQYF.